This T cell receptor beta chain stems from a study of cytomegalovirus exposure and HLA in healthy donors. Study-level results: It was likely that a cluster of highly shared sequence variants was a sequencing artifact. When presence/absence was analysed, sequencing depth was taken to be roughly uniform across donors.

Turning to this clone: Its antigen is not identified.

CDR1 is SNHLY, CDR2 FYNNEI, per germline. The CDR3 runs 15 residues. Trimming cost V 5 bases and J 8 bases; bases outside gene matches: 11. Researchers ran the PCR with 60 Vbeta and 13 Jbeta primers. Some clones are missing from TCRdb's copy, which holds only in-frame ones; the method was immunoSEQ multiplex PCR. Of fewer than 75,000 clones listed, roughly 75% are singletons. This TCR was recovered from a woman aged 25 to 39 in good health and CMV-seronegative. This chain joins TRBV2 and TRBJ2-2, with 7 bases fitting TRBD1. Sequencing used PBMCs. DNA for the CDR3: TGTGCCAGCAGTAGAGACCGACAGGGATGGGGGGAGCTGTTTTTT. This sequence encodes CASSRDRQGWGELFF.